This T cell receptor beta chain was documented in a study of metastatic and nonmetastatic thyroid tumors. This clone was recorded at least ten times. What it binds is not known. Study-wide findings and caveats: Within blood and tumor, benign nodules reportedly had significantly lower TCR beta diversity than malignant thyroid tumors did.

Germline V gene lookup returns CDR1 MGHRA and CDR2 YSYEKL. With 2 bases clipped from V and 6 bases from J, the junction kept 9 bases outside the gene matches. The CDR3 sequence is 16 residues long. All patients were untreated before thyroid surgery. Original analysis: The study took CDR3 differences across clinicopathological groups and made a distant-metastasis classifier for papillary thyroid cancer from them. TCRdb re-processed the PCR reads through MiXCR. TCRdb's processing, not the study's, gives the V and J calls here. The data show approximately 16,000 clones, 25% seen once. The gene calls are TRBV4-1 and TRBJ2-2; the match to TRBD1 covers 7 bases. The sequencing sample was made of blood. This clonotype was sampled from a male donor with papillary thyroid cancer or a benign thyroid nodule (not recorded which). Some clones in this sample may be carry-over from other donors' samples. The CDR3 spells CASSQPDRELAGELFF. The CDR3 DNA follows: TGCGCCAGCAGCCAACCCGACAGGGAACTAGCCGGGGAGCTGTTTTTT.